This TCR beta chain originates from a study of blood T cells in healthy people across ages. PCR was performed a second time for about 7 to 11 cycles using a sample-barcoded 5' primer and a J-beta primer mix. TCRdb redid the calling of the 5' RACE reads with MiXCR, one entry per CDR3 protein. The data show 870,000 or so distinct CDR3 sequences, around 28% seen once. V was cut by 6 bases and J by 3 bases, with 12 bases left in between. CDR3 length: 14 amino acids. Germline lookup yields CDR1 SNHLY and CDR2 FYNNEI. Concerning this clonotype itself: This clone may be a read error of a much larger clone one base away.

The receptor comes from an elderly woman in good health. Sequencing was carried out using blood. J is TRBJ2-4 and V is TRBV2, with TRBD1 as a possible D gene (5 bases). Written as DNA, the CDR3 is TGTGCCAGCAGGGATGCAGGGTTCAAAAACATTCAGTACTTC. As protein: CASRDAGFKNIQYF.